Listed here are 27 T cell receptor beta chains from one sample, sequenced in a study of T cells after yellow fever vaccination. Via MiXCR, TCRdb re-called the 5' RACE reads, giving one row per CDR3 protein. The sample has under 400,000 distinct CDR3 sequences; approximately 13% are singletons. This specimen was CD4+ T cells sorted from PBMCs, taken 15 days after the yellow fever booster vaccination. These receptors all stem from a man between 18 and 35 years old who received the YFV17D yellow fever vaccine.

The V gene is TRBV20-1, the J gene TRBJ1-2, with TRBD1 as a possible D gene (5 bases). The CDR3 spans 14 residues. Germline assignment: CDR1 DFQATT and CDR2 SNEGSKA (reference sequence). Trimming shortened V by 6 bases and J by 5 bases, and 19 bases separated the two germline ends. The CDR3 DNA reads as TGCAGTGCCACCCCCAGGGAGACGTGGTATGGCTACACCTTC. Encoded protein: CSATPRETWYGYTF.

V and J are TRBV6-6 and TRBJ2-1; no definite D call. The CDR3 consists of 14 residues. V was clipped by 0 bases and J by 6 bases, with 9 bases between them. The germline gives CDR1 MNHNY, CDR2 SVGAGI (reference sequence). For the CDR3, the DNA is TGTGCCAGCAGTTACTCCCGGGTTCCCAATGAGCAGTTCTTC. This codes for CASSYSRVPNEQFF.

This clonotype has more than one count but fewer than ten. This chain links TRBV5-1 with TRBJ2-7, with D perhaps being TRBD1 or TRBD2 (5 bases each). Germline V gene data show CDR1 as SGHRS and CDR2 as YFSETQ. Trimming took off 0 bases at V and 2 bases at J, with 12 bases between the two ends. There are 15 residues in the CDR3. CDR3 region: CASSLAEGSTYEQYV. CDR3 bases: TGCGCCAGCAGCTTGGCCGAGGGGAGCACCTACGAGCAGTACGTC.

The genes are TRBV28 and TRBJ1-2; no reliable D call. The CDR3 loop spans 16 amino acids. The V end was cut by 4 bases, the J end by 1 base, with 16 bases between. Germline V gene sequence: CDR1 MDHEN, CDR2 SYDVKM. Here the CDR3 reads CASSSPRTSVNYGYTF. CDR3 bases: TGTGCCAGCAGTTCTCCCAGGACTTCAGTTAACTATGGCTACACCTTC.

This clonotype was found a few times. The chain employs TRBV6-5 and TRBJ1-6, with TRBD1 matching over 7 bases. Germline V gene sequence: CDR1 MNHEY, CDR2 SVGAGI. CDR3 length equals 14 residues. V trimming: 6 bases; J trimming: 13 bases; junction bases outside the gene matches: 12. The CDR3 region is CASRVAGGANPLHF. The CDR3, as DNA: TGTGCCAGCAGGGTAGCAGGGGGGGCCAACCCCCTCCACTTT.

This clonotype was observed a handful of times. The chain has TRBV15 and TRBJ2-4; a weak D match, TRBD1 (6 bases). This CDR3 contains 15 residues. V was shortened by 0 bases and J by 8 bases, with 14 bases between the two germline ends. In germline, CDR1 is LNHNV, CDR2 YYDKDF (reference sequence). CDR3 coding DNA: TGTGCCACCAGCAGAGAAAAGGGGGAAGGAGACATTCAGTACTTC. Its translation is CATSREKGEGDIQYF.

The V call is TRBV4-1, the J call TRBJ2-6, with D perhaps TRBD1 or TRBD2 (7 bases each). The CDR3 runs 16 residues. Germline CDR1 is MGHRA and CDR2 is YSYEKL. V shed 0 bases and J shed 14 bases, with 20 bases lying between them. The CDR3 DNA reads TGCGCCAGCAGCCAAGAGTGGGGGGGACAGATGCAGATCCTGACTTTC. It yields the protein CASSQEWGGQMQILTF.

The V call is TRBV20-1, the J call TRBJ2-1; no firm D call. CDR1 and CDR2 (germline): DFQATT, SNEGSKA (reference sequence). This CDR3 is 15 amino acids long. Trimming left V 4 bases short and J 1 base short, with 14 bases between. The CDR3 sequence is CSAIDRIKSYNEQFF. The CDR3 region has the DNA TGCAGTGCTATAGACCGAATTAAGTCCTACAATGAGCAGTTCTTC.

The chain links TRBV4-3 to TRBJ2-1; TRBD2 aligns across 9 bases. With V trimmed by 4 bases and J by 5 bases, 6 bases remained unmatched. The CDR3 covers 15 residues. Germline V CDR1 and CDR2: LGHNA, YSLEER. Here the CDR3 DNA reads TGCGCCAGCAGCCGTACGGCTAGCGGGGACAATGAGCAGTTCTTC. This translates into CASSRTASGDNEQFF.

This clonotype occurred a few times. The chain carries TRBV6-2 or TRBV6-3 and TRBJ2-5; the match to TRBD2 covers 9 bases. The CDR3 runs to 15 residues. Germline lookup yields CDR1 MNHEY and CDR2 SVGEGT. V shed 6 bases and J 4 bases; nucleotides not matched to a gene: 9. The CDR3 region is CASSPLGLARETQYF. CDR3 nucleotide sequence: TGTGCCAGCAGCCCCTTGGGACTAGCTCGAGAGACCCAGTACTTC.

This clonotype has just a few counts. This chain joins TRBV2 and TRBJ1-6, with a possible D match to TRBD1 (6 bases). Trimming removed 5 bases from V and 7 bases from J, with 15 bases in between. Germline V gene data show CDR1 as SNHLY and CDR2 as FYNNEI. The CDR3 length is 15 residues. This CDR3 is CASSPQGISNSPLHF. CDR3 DNA: TGTGCCAGCAGTCCACAGGGAATATCGAATTCACCCCTCCACTTT.

The chain uses TRBV18 and TRBJ2-7; tentatively, D is TRBD1 (5 bases). V shed 3 bases and J shed 1 base, with 7 bases lying between them. This CDR3 comprises 13 residues. Germline CDR1 KGHSH, CDR2 LQKENI. CDR3 coding DNA: TGTGCCAGCTCACCGGACATTTCCTACGAGCAGTACTTC. Protein product: CASSPDISYEQYF.

This chain connects TRBV6-2 or TRBV6-3 to TRBJ1-5, with TRBD1 identical over 9 bases. Germline V gene lookup returns CDR1 MNHEY and CDR2 SVGEGT. This CDR3 spans 16 amino acids. Trimming removed 6 bases from V and 7 bases from J; junction bases left unmatched: 13. This chain's CDR3 is CASSPTTGGHGQPQHF. The CDR3 DNA sequence: TGTGCCAGCAGCCCAACCACAGGGGGCCACGGCCAGCCCCAGCATTTT.

J is TRBJ1-2 and V is TRBV24-1; D remains ambiguous. Trimming removed 0 bases from V and 2 bases from J, with 6 bases in between. This CDR3 comprises 14 residues. Germline V gives CDR1 KGHDR, CDR2 SFDVKD. CDR3 coding DNA: TGTGCCACCAGTGATTTGGCCACCAACTATGGCTACACCTTC. Translating gives CATSDLATNYGYTF.

This clonotype occurred many times. J is TRBJ2-7 and V is TRBV28; D call uncertain. The CDR3 runs 13 residues. V lost 2 bases to trimming and J lost 4 bases, with 9 bases between them. Germline V gene data show CDR1 as MDHEN and CDR2 as SYDVKM. The CDR3 sequence is CASSLRARYEQYF. The CDR3 DNA reads as TGTGCCAGCAGTTTACGGGCGAGGTACGAGCAGTACTTC.

This clonotype was recorded many times. V gene TRBV20-1 combines with J gene TRBJ2-3, with 8 bases matching TRBD1. Germline-derived CDR1 and CDR2 are DFQATT and SNEGSKA (reference sequence). V lost 5 bases and J lost 4; bases outside the gene matches: 5. The CDR3 loop spans 13 amino acids. CDR3 DNA: TGCAGTGCTCACGGACAGGGCGCAGATACGCAGTATTTT. Encoded protein: CSAHGQGADTQYF.

This clonotype has a handful of counts. This sequence joins TRBV3-1 and TRBJ2-6; no reliable D call. Germline values: CDR1 LGHDT, CDR2 YNNKEL (reference sequence). The germline V and J ends were trimmed by 0 bases and 2 bases, with 5 bases remaining between them. The CDR3 length is 15 residues. The CDR3 sequence is CASSQDRPGANVLTF. DNA of the CDR3: TGTGCCAGCAGCCAAGACAGGCCTGGGGCCAACGTCCTGACTTTC. The variable domain in full, completed from reference TRBV3-1 and TRBJ2-6, reads DTAVSQTPKYLVTQMGNDKSIKCEQNLGHDTMYWYKQDSKKFLKIMFSYNNKELIINETVPNRFSPKSPDKAHLNLHINSLELGDSAVYFCASSQDRPGANVLTFGAGSRLTVL.

This clonotype was seen ten or more times. The chain combines TRBV11-3 with TRBJ2-1; weak D call: TRBD2 (7 bases). Looked up from germline, CDR1 is SGHNT and CDR2 is YENEEA. V lost 3 bases and J 9 bases, leaving 12 bases between the germline ends. The CDR3 extends over 13 amino acids. This chain's CDR3 is CASSLNREGEQFF. CDR3 nucleotide sequence: TGTGCCAGCAGCTTGAACAGGGAGGGTGAGCAGTTCTTC.

The chain links TRBV10-3 to TRBJ1-4; D is possibly TRBD1 (5 bases). This CDR3 comprises 13 residues. The ends were cut back, 7 bases at V and 8 bases at J, with 14 bases in the middle. From germline, CDR1 is ENHRY and CDR2 SYGVKD. The CDR3 DNA reads as TGTGCCATCAAGGGAACCAGGGAAGAAAAACTGTTTTTT. Translated: CAIKGTREEKLFF.

This clonotype was counted a few times. The J gene is TRBJ2-3, the V gene TRBV4-2; 8 bases map to TRBD2. The CDR3 runs to 17 residues. V shed 4 bases, J shed 2 bases, and the junction held 11 bases outside the gene matches. Germline V gives CDR1 LGHNA, CDR2 YNFKEQ. The DNA of the CDR3 is TGTGCCAGCAGCCGGACTAGCCTGACAACAACCACAGATACGCAGTATTTT. Amino acids: CASSRTSLTTTTDTQYF.

This clonotype was found a few times. V usage is TRBV5-4 and J usage is TRBJ2-1; 7 positions agree with TRBD2. The V and J ends lost 0 bases and 8 bases, in that order; junction bases with no gene match: 5. The CDR3 runs to 14 residues. Germline CDR1 reads SGHNT; CDR2 reads YYREEE (reference sequence). The DNA for the CDR3 is TGTGCCAGCAGCTTGGATCGGGGGGTATATGAGCAGTTCTTC. Encoded protein: CASSLDRGVYEQFF.

The rearrangement joins TRBV7-9 to TRBJ2-5; D ambiguous. The CDR3 runs to 13 residues. The germline V gene has CDR1 SEHNR and CDR2 FQNEAQ (reference sequence). V lost 2 bases and J lost 5, with 9 bases in between. The chain's CDR3 is CASSLSRFETQYF. The CDR3 DNA is TGTGCCAGCAGCTTATCTAGGTTCGAGACCCAGTACTTC.

This clonotype occurred a few times. J is TRBJ1-4 and V is TRBV15; possibly TRBD1 for D (6 bases). Germline CDR1 and CDR2: LNHNV and YYDKDF (reference sequence). Trimming stripped 1 base from V and 7 bases from J, with 10 bases between. The CDR3 contains 14 residues. The CDR3 DNA is TGTGCCACCAGCAGAGGACAGGCTAGTGAAAAACTGTTTTTT. It encodes CATSRGQASEKLFF.

This clonotype was counted a few times. The chain employs TRBV14 and TRBJ1-1; 8 nucleotides match TRBD1. The CDR3 has 17 amino acids. Per the germline V gene, CDR1 is SGHDN and CDR2 is FVKESK. J was trimmed by 0 bases and V by 5 bases; bases with no gene match: 11. This CDR3 is CASSSPDRAPMNTEAFF. CDR3 nucleotide sequence: TGTGCCAGCAGCTCGCCGGACAGGGCCCCCATGAACACTGAAGCTTTCTTT.

This clonotype was picked up many times. J is TRBJ2-6 and V is TRBV20-1; 10 bases fit TRBD1. The CDR3 is 17 amino acids. V trimming: 2 bases; J trimming: 0 bases; junction bases outside the gene matches: 4. In germline, CDR1 is DFQATT, CDR2 SNEGSKA (reference sequence). In DNA, the CDR3 is TGCAGTGCTAGACCGACAGGGGGCCTCTCTGGGGCCAACGTCCTGACTTTC. It specifies CSARPTGGLSGANVLTF.

The chain combines TRBV6-5 with TRBJ1-5, with D uncertain. CDR1 is MNHEY, CDR2 SVGAGI, per germline. Trimming took 6 bases from V and 3 from J, leaving 12 bases between them. The length of the CDR3 is 14 residues. The CDR3, as DNA: TGTGCCAGCAGCGGACGGCTTGACAATCAGCCCCAGCATTTT. It codes for CASSGRLDNQPQHF.

This clonotype was seen only a few times. This chain joins TRBV21-1 and TRBJ2-7; TRBD1, as called in the table, went unchecked against the DNA. TRBV21-1 is tagged as a pseudogene. The CDR3 runs to 13 residues. CDR3 nucleotides: TGTGCCAGCAGCAGCACCGGGACCCACGAGCAGTACTTC. Its translation is CASSSTGTHEQYF.